Listed below are T cell receptor beta chains from one sample, sequenced in a study of T cells in Graves' hyperthyroidism and ophthalmopathy. TCRdb re-called the multiplex PCR reads through MiXCR, storing one row per CDR3 protein. The sample holds hundreds of thousands of distinct CDR3 sequences; roughly 13% are singletons and the top ten take roughly 5.5%. Material for sequencing was blood. The receptors derive from a woman aged 25 to 39 with Graves' hyperthyroidism that later progressed to Graves' ophthalmopathy. Each CDR3 is given with its conserved first and last residue. The D gene is left open where the match is weak. The listing skips clone size in some rows; elsewhere it reads once, few, many or a size class.

j_gene,d_gene,abundance,v_gene,CDR3aa,CDR3nt
TRBJ1-5,NA,few,TRBV4-3,CASSQDVGSNQPQHF,TGCGCCAGCAGCCAAGATGTAGGCAGCAATCAGCCCCAGCATTTT
TRBJ2-3,NA,NA,TRBV25-1,CASEEGTDTQYF,TGTGCCAGCGAGGAGGGCACAGATACGCAGTATTTT
TRBJ2-1,NA,many,TRBV5-1,CASIAGQSTNEQFF,TGCGCCAGCATCGCGGGACAGAGTACCAATGAGCAGTTCTTC
TRBJ2-1,TRBD1,many,TRBV28,CASSWGQNEQFF,TGTGCCAGCAGTTGGGGACAGAATGAGCAGTTCTTC
TRBJ2-1,TRBD1,many,TRBV28,CASSPPGQDYNEQFF,TGTGCCAGCAGTCCCCCGGGACAGGACTACAATGAGCAGTTCTTC
TRBJ2-7,NA,many,TRBV27,CASSPTNWSEQYF,TGTGCCAGCAGTCCTACCAACTGGTCCGAGCAGTACTTC
TRBJ1-1,NA,many,TRBV30,CAWGQITEAFF,TGTGCCTGGGGTCAGATTACGGAAGCTTTCTTT
TRBJ2-5,NA,many,TRBV11-1,CASSPRLLRQETQYF,TGTGCCAGCAGCCCTAGGCTGCTCCGCCAAGAGACCCAGTACTTC
TRBJ2-5,NA,many,TRBV28,CASSLPGQETQYF,TGTGCCAGCAGTCTGCCTGGGCAAGAGACCCAGTACTTC
TRBJ1-1,NA,many,TRBV19,CASSGEQGSLRNTEAFF,TGTGCCAGTAGTGGGGAACAGGGCTCTTTGAGGAACACTGAAGCTTTCTTT
TRBJ2-4,NA,few,TRBV6-1,CASSALQGGDIQYF,TGTGCCAGCAGTGCGCTACAGGGTGGGGACATTCAGTACTTC
TRBJ1-1,TRBD1,few,TRBV5-1,CASSLRRDRNTGAFF,TGCGCCAGCAGCTTGCGACGGGACAGGAACACTGGAGCTTTCTTT
TRBJ1-2,NA,many,TRBV20-1,CSAPGDSAHYGYTF,TGCAGTGCTCCGGGGGACTCCGCTCACTATGGCTACACCTTC
TRBJ1-4,NA,few,TRBV6-2/TRBV6-3,CASSYGVGLGAEKLFF,TGTGCCAGCAGTTACGGCGTCGGCCTAGGGGCTGAAAAACTGTTTTTT
TRBJ1-2,NA,NA,TRBV5-1,CAGSLAMGGYTF,TGCGCCGGCAGCTTGGCGATGGGCGGCTACACCTTC
TRBJ1-2,NA,many,TRBV4-2,CASSQVQAAVDYGYTF,TGTGCCAGCAGCCAAGTGCAGGCCGCGGTGGACTATGGCTACACCTTC
TRBJ2-6,TRBD1,many,TRBV3-1,CASSHSGTVASGANVLTF,TGTGCCAGCAGCCACTCCGGGACAGTGGCCTCTGGGGCCAACGTCCTGACTTTC
TRBJ2-3,TRBD2,many,TRBV29-1,CSVEVWGVAGVADTQYF,TGCAGCGTTGAAGTATGGGGGGTAGCGGGAGTCGCAGATACGCAGTATTTT
TRBJ2-2,NA,NA,TRBV11-1,CASSLPSGPTWAGELFF,TGTGCCAGCAGCTTACCGTCGGGACCGACGTGGGCCGGGGAGCTGTTTTTT
TRBJ2-1,TRBD2,few,TRBV13,CASSLGRAASGRDNEQFF,TGTGCCAGCAGCTTGGGCCGGGCGGCTAGCGGGAGAGACAATGAGCAGTTCTTC
TRBJ2-7,NA,NA,TRBV20-1,CSAREGASEKYEQYF,TGCAGTGCTAGAGAGGGCGCTAGCGAGAAGTACGAGCAGTACTTC
TRBJ1-1,NA,few,TRBV7-6,CASSSQGFPEAFF,TGTGCCAGCAGCTCCCAGGGGTTCCCTGAAGCTTTCTTT
TRBJ2-1,NA,many,TRBV20-1,CSATMSSYNEQFF,TGCAGTGCTACCATGAGCTCCTACAATGAGCAGTTCTTC
TRBJ2-7,TRBD2,NA,TRBV4-1,CASSQAREGAYEQYF,TGCGCCAGCAGCCAAGCCCGGGAGGGGGCCTACGAGCAGTACTTC
TRBJ1-2,NA,many,TRBV28,CASTDSSWGNYGYTF,TGTGCCAGCACCGACTCTTCGTGGGGTAACTATGGCTACACCTTC
TRBJ1-6,NA,many,TRBV14,CASSQEDHSPLHF,TGTGCCAGCAGCCAAGAAGACCATTCACCCCTCCACTTT
TRBJ1-5,NA,NA,TRBV6-1,CASSEAGASNQPQHF,TGTGCCAGCAGTGAGGCAGGAGCAAGCAATCAGCCCCAGCATTTT
TRBJ2-7,TRBD2,many,TRBV7-9,CASSWRENYEQYF,TGTGCCAGCAGCTGGCGGGAGAACTACGAGCAGTACTTC
TRBJ2-5,TRBD2,many,TRBV12-5,CASGPILAGGEETQYF,TGTGCTAGTGGACCGATACTAGCGGGAGGGGAGGAGACCCAGTACTTC
TRBJ2-5,NA,NA,TRBV6-5,CASSDSRVETQYF,TGTGCCAGCAGTGACTCCAGGGTAGAGACCCAGTACTTC
TRBJ2-6,NA,NA,TRBV29-1,CSVEEVGVPWGAGANVLTF,TGCAGCGTTGAAGAGGTAGGCGTGCCTTGGGGAGCTGGGGCCAACGTCCTGACTTTC
TRBJ1-1,NA,NA,TRBV4-2,CASSQYSSGVENTEAFF,TGTGCCAGCAGCCAATACTCGTCCGGGGTGGAGAACACTGAAGCTTTCTTT
TRBJ2-1,TRBD1,many,TRBV13,CASSFGTGVYNEQFF,TGTGCCAGCAGTTTCGGGACAGGGGTCTACAATGAGCAGTTCTTC
TRBJ2-1,NA,NA,TRBV9,CASGGGEQFF,TGTGCCAGCGGAGGTGGTGAGCAGTTCTTC
TRBJ2-1,NA,many,TRBV5-1,CASSFSANEQFF,TGCGCCAGCAGCTTTAGTGCGAATGAGCAGTTCTTC
TRBJ1-5,NA,NA,TRBV19,CASSIGGTSNQPQHF,TGTGCCAGTAGTATAGGGGGAACAAGCAATCAGCCCCAGCATTTT
TRBJ1-1,NA,many,TRBV3-1,CASEEGGEAFF,TGTGCCAGCGAAGAAGGGGGTGAAGCTTTCTTT
TRBJ1-2,NA,NA,TRBV29-1,CSVKDGQDYTF,TGCAGCGTTAAGGACGGCCAGGACTACACCTTC
TRBJ2-7,NA,few,TRBV19,CASSSRDNPYEQYF,TGTGCCAGTAGTTCCCGGGACAACCCCTACGAGCAGTACTTC